This T cell receptor (beta chain) was sequenced during a study of blood T cell repertoires in COVID-19. Whole-study context: Acute and convalescent COVID-19 samples came from the United States, Italy and Spain. The analysed material was cDNA or gDNA that came from T cells, B-cell-depleted T cells, or PBMCs.

Methods used by the authors: Reference gene primer amplification in the assay estimated nucleated cell counts. The table came from immunoSEQ multiplex PCR; TCRdb's copy has only in-frame clones and leaves some out. The DNA gave D and trimming, while V, J and clone size come from that table. The sample carries over 250,000 clones, roughly 90% recorded once. The CDR3 spans 14 residues. V dropped 5 bases and J dropped 3 bases, with 15 bases sitting between them. Germline-derived CDR1 and CDR2 are SQVTM and ANQGSEA. Sequenced input: peripheral blood. The receptor's source is a woman in her sixties with acute or convalescent COVID-19. The rearrangement uses TRBV29-1 and TRBJ2-3; D might be TRBD2 (6 bases). This chain's CDR3 is CSVPGVLITDTQYF. CDR3 nucleotides: TGCAGCGTTCCGGGGGTGCTCATTACAGATACGCAGTATTTT.